Listed below are T cell receptor beta chains from one sample, sequenced in a study of blood T cells in healthy people across ages. TCRdb ran MiXCR on the 5' RACE reads and lists one entry per CDR3 protein. The sample carries roughly 800,000 distinct CDR3 sequences, around 25% recorded once. These same records also appear under a second study, on T cells of mothers and their children.

Sequenced sample: blood. The origin of the receptors is a boy younger than 18 in good health. The CDR3 runs from the conserved cysteine through the conserved F or W. D genes are given only for firm matches. Size tells how often a clone was seen (once, few, many) or the class of an expanded clone, and some rows leave it out.

d_call j_call v_call clone_size cdr3_aa cdr3_nt
NA TRBJ1-2 TRBV30 NA CAWSPGLGVIDGYTF TGTGCCTGGAGTCCCGGTTTGGGTGTAATAGATGGCTACACCTTC
NA TRBJ1-5 TRBV5-1 few CASSFAGEGNQPQHF TGCGCCAGCAGCTTCGCGGGGGAAGGCAACCAGCCCCAGCATTTT
NA TRBJ2-7 TRBV20-1 NA CSAHLGRLPYEQYF TGCAGTGCCCACTTGGGGAGGCTACCCTACGAGCAGTACTTC
NA TRBJ1-1 TRBV28 few CASTRGGNTEAFF TGTGCCAGCACTCGGGGCGGGAACACTGAAGCTTTCTTT
TRBD1 TRBJ2-7 TRBV29-1 NA CSIQGDRAYEQYF TGCAGCATTCAAGGGGACAGGGCCTACGAGCAGTACTTC
TRBD1 TRBJ2-7 TRBV20-1 many CSSEDRQGSYEQYF TGCAGCAGCGAAGATCGACAGGGCTCCTACGAGCAGTACTTC
TRBD1 TRBJ1-4 TRBV7-2 many CASSLSVGGGEKLFF TGTGCCAGCAGCTTAAGTGTAGGGGGCGGTGAAAAACTGTTTTTT
NA TRBJ1-2 TRBV10-3 few CAISPTGTRYANYGYTF TGTGCCATCAGTCCAACCGGGACACGATACGCTAACTATGGCTACACCTTC
NA TRBJ2-5 TRBV7-2 NA CASSPHRIETQYF TGTGCCAGCAGCCCCCATCGGATAGAGACCCAGTACTTC
NA TRBJ2-1 TRBV20-1 once CSASKEGEQFF TGCAGTGCTAGCAAAGAGGGTGAGCAGTTCTTC
NA TRBJ2-5 TRBV11-2 few CASSEDNSGETQYF TGTGCCAGCAGCGAAGACAACTCCGGGGAGACCCAGTACTTC
TRBD1 TRBJ2-7 TRBV12-3/TRBV12-4 few CASSRPGTGYTGEQYF TGTGCCAGCAGTCGACCCGGGACAGGGTATACTGGAGAGCAGTACTTC
TRBD1 TRBJ1-4 TRBV27 NA CASRSGTGGFRTNGKLFF TGTGCCAGCAGGTCGGGGACAGGGGGCTTTAGGACTAATGGAAAACTGTTTTTT
NA TRBJ2-7 TRBV11-2 few CASSLELYPYEQYF TGTGCCAGCAGCTTAGAACTCTATCCCTACGAGCAGTACTTC
NA TRBJ1-6 TRBV3-1 NA CASSRQINSPLHF TGTGCCAGCAGCCGACAGATCAATTCACCCCTCCACTTT
NA TRBJ1-1 TRBV7-3 few CASSLRGTADTEAFF TGTGCCAGCAGCTTACGCGGGACGGCTGACACTGAAGCTTTCTTT
TRBD2 TRBJ2-1 TRBV10-3 NA CAISDPGLAGGAEQFF TGTGCCATCAGTGATCCGGGACTAGCGGGAGGCGCTGAGCAGTTCTTC
NA TRBJ2-3 TRBV20-1 NA CSARVASLSTDTQYF TGCAGTGCTAGAGTTGCCAGCCTCAGCACAGATACGCAGTATTTT
NA TRBJ2-1 TRBV29-1 many CSAAPEYNEQFF TGCAGCGCCGCCCCGGAATACAATGAGCAGTTCTTC
TRBD2 TRBJ2-1 TRBV29-1 NA CSAGRLAVQNEQFF TGCAGCGCTGGACGACTAGCGGTACAAAATGAGCAGTTCTTC
NA TRBJ2-7 TRBV6-5 NA CASSGGMPYEQYF TGTGCCAGCAGTGGAGGGATGCCCTACGAGCAGTACTTC
TRBD2 TRBJ2-2 TRBV20-1 few CSARDYVTTIAGAGELFF TGCAGTGCTAGAGATTACGTTACCACAATAGCGGGAGCCGGGGAGCTGTTTTTT
NA TRBJ1-6 TRBV14 few CASSPRGGSPLHF TGTGCCAGCAGCCCCAGGGGAGGCTCACCCCTCCACTTT
NA TRBJ1-1 TRBV11-2 few CASSPFPPAEAFF TGTGCCAGCAGCCCCTTTCCCCCCGCGGAAGCTTTCTTT
NA TRBJ2-7 TRBV12-3/TRBV12-4 few CASRPRSSYEQYF TGTGCCAGCAGACCCAGAAGCTCCTACGAGCAGTACTTC
TRBD2 TRBJ2-1 TRBV29-1 NA CSIAGVFRELQFF TGCAGCATAGCGGGCGTCTTCCGAGAATTGCAGTTCTTC